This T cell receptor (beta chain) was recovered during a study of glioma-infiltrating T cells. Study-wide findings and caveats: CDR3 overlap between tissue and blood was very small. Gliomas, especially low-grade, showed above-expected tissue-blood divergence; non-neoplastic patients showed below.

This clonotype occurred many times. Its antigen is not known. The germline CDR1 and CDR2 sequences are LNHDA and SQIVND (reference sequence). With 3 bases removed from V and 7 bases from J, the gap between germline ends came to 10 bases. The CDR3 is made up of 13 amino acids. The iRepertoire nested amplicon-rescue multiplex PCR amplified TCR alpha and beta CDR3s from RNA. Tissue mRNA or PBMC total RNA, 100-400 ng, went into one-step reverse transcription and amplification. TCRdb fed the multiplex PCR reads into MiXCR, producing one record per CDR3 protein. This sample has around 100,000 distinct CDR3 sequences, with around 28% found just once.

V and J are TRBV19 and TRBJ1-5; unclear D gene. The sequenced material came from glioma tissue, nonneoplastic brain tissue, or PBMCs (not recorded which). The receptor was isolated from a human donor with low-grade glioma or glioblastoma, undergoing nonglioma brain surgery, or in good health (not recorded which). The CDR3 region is CASSIQTGQPQHF. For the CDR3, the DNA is TGTGCCAGTAGTATTCAGACGGGCCAGCCCCAGCATTTT.